Below are 11 T cell receptor beta chains sequenced from a single sample in a study of regulatory T cells in long-lasting Graves disease. Regarding time point: persistent/refractory GD, antithyroid drugs over 5 years with positive TRAb. RNA from PBMCs was the source of the TCR library. Through Arm-PCR of CDR3 regions and iRepertoire HTBI primers, TCR beta libraries were built. MiXCR, applied by TCRdb to the multiplex PCR reads, yields one record per CDR3 protein. The top ten clones hold under 25% of a sample with 350,000 to 450,000 distinct CDR3 sequences, roughly 20% of them seen once. The sequencing here drew on peripheral blood mononuclear cells (PBMCs), taken when the disease was refractory, from a patient treated with antithyroid drugs. The receptors were sampled from a female donor with Graves disease.

This clonotype was seen a few times. The junction does not match germline at one end; this may be a read error. V usage is TRBV30 and J usage is TRBJ1-2; D unclear. CDR3 length: 12 amino acids. CDR1 GTSNPN and CDR2 SVGIG come from the germline V gene (reference sequence). The CDR3 coding sequence is TGTGCCTGGAGTGTACAAAACTTTGGCTACACCTTC. Encoded protein: CAWSVQNFGYTF.

This clonotype was found a few times. V usage is TRBV7-2 and J usage is TRBJ1-2; 8 positions agree with TRBD1. The CDR3 totals 15 residues. Trimming removed 8 bases from V and 8 bases from J; junction bases left unmatched: 16. The germline CDR1 and CDR2 sequences are SGHTA and FQGNSA. The CDR3 protein is CASWGGDRGERGYTF. CDR3 coding DNA: TGTGCCAGCTGGGGGGGAGACAGGGGAGAGAGGGGCTACACCTTC.

This clonotype was seen at least ten times. The chain has TRBV28 and TRBJ2-2, with D possibly being TRBD2 (5 bases). The germline CDR1 and CDR2 sequences are MDHEN and SYDVKM. V lost 3 bases, J lost 6 bases, and 17 bases lay in between. The CDR3 sequence is 16 residues long. The CDR3 DNA follows: TGTGCCAGCAGTTTTGGGTCGAGGGCCCGGGCCGGGGAGCTGTTTTTT. It specifies CASSFGSRARAGELFF.

In DNA form, the CDR3 reads TGTGCCAGTAGTAATACAGGGGAAGCTTTCTTT. This translates into CASSNTGEAFF. The chain couples TRBV19 to TRBJ1-1, with a possible D match to TRBD1 (6 bases). V shed 4 bases and J shed 8 bases, with 8 bases lying between them. Germline V gives CDR1 LNHDA, CDR2 SQIVND (reference sequence). The CDR3 is 11 residues long. Filled out from reference TRBV19 and TRBJ1-1, the complete variable domain reads DGGITQSPKYLFRKEGQNVTLSCEQNLNHDAMYWYRQDPGQGLRLIYYSQIVNDFQKGDIAEGYSVSREKKESFPLTVTSAQKNPTAFYLCASSNTGEAFFGQGTRLTVV.

This clonotype came up a few times. The rearrangement uses TRBV20-1 and TRBJ2-5, with 11 bases matching TRBD1. J was trimmed by 1 base and V by 4 bases; bases with no gene match: 8. Germline CDR1 and CDR2: DFQATT and SNEGSKA (reference sequence). This CDR3 comprises 16 residues. The DNA of the CDR3 is TGCAGTGCTAACCCACTGGGGACAGGGGGCCAAGAGACCCAGTACTTC. This sequence encodes CSANPLGTGGQETQYF.

At least ten counts were recorded for this clonotype. This sequence joins TRBV28 and TRBJ2-7, with D possibly being TRBD1 (6 bases). CDR1 and CDR2 (germline): MDHEN, SYDVKM. CDR3 length equals 14 residues. Trimming took off 4 bases at V and 2 bases at J, with 12 bases between the two ends. CDR3 protein: CASSSGTSPYEQYF. For the CDR3, the DNA is TGTGCCAGCAGTTCCGGGACATCTCCCTACGAGCAGTACTTC.

Ten or more counts support this clonotype. This sequence joins TRBV11-2 and TRBJ2-7; 8 positions agree with TRBD2. The germline V gene encodes CDR1 SGHAT and CDR2 FQNNGV. The CDR3 is 18 residues long. The V segment lost 2 bases and the J segment 0 bases; nucleotides outside the gene matches: 12. DNA for the CDR3: TGTGCCAGCAGCTTAAAGAAGGGGCCGGGAGGGCCCTCCTACGAGCAGTACTTC. This translates into CASSLKKGPGGPSYEQYF.

This clonotype was counted ten times or more. This rearrangement joins TRBV6-1 to TRBJ1-1; no reliable D call. The V end lost 7 bases, the J end lost 3 bases, and 15 bases lay between the germline ends. The CDR3 is 14 amino acids. Per the germline V gene, CDR1 is MNHNS and CDR2 is SASEGT. CDR3 loop: CASIEEWGYTEAFF. The CDR3 DNA follows: TGTGCCAGCATCGAGGAGTGGGGATACACTGAAGCTTTCTTT.

The V and J genes are TRBV3-1 and TRBJ2-7; 10 positions agree with TRBD1. Trimming at V came to 2 bases and at J to 3 bases, leaving 13 bases not matched to a gene. This CDR3 region has 18 residues. CDR1 LGHDT and CDR2 YNNKEL come from the germline V gene (reference sequence). Here the CDR3 reads CASSQSPTGQGGNYEQYF. In DNA form, the CDR3 reads TGTGCCAGCAGCCAAAGCCCAACCGGACAGGGGGGGAACTACGAGCAGTACTTC.

This chain joins TRBV29-1 and TRBJ2-7; D may be TRBD1 or TRBD2 (6 bases each). The CDR3 extends over 15 amino acids. Germline values: CDR1 SQVTM, CDR2 ANQGSEA. The V gene lost 5 bases and the J gene lost 3 bases, with 20 bases spanning the gap. The CDR3 DNA follows: TGCAGCGTTACTAATCCCAGGGGAGGCGGCTACGAGCAGTACTTC. Its protein product is CSVTNPRGGGYEQYF.

The table lists this clonotype with a few counts. The genes are TRBV10-3 and TRBJ2-5; no clear D gene. The CDR3 consists of 13 residues. The germline CDR1 and CDR2 sequences are ENHRY and SYGVKD. V lost 11 bases, J lost 5 bases, and 18 bases lay in between. CDR3 sequence reads: CAVGVNLGETQYF. The CDR3, as DNA: TGTGCCGTTGGGGTGAACCTGGGGGAGACCCAGTACTTC.